These 2 T cell receptor beta chains originate from one sample sequenced in a study of blood T cell repertoires in COVID-19. Some clones are missing from TCRdb's copy, which holds only in-frame ones; the method was immunoSEQ multiplex PCR. The data contain about 410,000 clones, over 75% of them singletons. Sequencing input: peripheral blood. These receptors were obtained from a middle-aged woman with COVID-19, enrolled during active disease.

This clone was seen just once. This chain connects TRBV6-5 to TRBJ2-1; 10 positions match TRBD2. The J segment lost 1 base and the V segment lost 2 bases, leaving 2 bases of the junction unmatched. The germline V gene encodes CDR1 MNHEY and CDR2 SVGAGI. This CDR3 has 16 amino acids. CDR3 in DNA: TGTGCCAGCAGTTACCCTAGCGGGAGTTCCTACAATGAGCAGTTCTTC. It yields the protein CASSYPSGSSYNEQFF.

The chain combines TRBV11-2 with TRBJ2-3; 10 positions agree with TRBD2. The CDR3 is 15 amino acids. Germline V lookup: CDR1 SGHAT, CDR2 FQNNGV. The V segment lost 5 bases and the J segment 5 bases; nucleotides outside the gene matches: 7. The DNA of the CDR3 is TGTGCCAGCAGCCAAAGCGGGGGGGCCATAGATACGCAGTATTTT. This codes for CASSQSGGAIDTQYF.